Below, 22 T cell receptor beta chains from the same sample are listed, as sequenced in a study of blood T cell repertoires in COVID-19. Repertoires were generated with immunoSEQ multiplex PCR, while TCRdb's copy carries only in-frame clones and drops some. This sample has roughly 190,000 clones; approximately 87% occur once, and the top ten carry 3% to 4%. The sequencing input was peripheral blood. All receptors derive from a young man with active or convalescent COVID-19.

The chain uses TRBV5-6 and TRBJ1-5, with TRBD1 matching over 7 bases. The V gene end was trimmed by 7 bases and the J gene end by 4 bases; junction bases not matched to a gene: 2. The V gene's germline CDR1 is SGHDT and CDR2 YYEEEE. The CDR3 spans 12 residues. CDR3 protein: CASQTGNQPQHF. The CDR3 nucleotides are TGTGCCAGCCAGACAGGGAATCAGCCCCAGCATTTT. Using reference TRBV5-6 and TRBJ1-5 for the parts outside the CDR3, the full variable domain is DAGVTQSPTHLIKTRGQQVTLRCSPKSGHDTVSWYQQALGQGPQFIFQYYEEEERQRGNFPDRFSGHQFPNYSSELNVNALLLGDSALYLCASQTGNQPQHFGDGTRLSIL.

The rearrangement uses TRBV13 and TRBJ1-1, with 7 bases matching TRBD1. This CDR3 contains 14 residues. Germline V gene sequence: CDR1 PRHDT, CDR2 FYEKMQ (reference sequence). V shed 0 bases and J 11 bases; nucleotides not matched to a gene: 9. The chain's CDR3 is CASSLGETGSRAFF. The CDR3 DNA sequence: TGTGCCAGCAGCTTAGGCGAGACAGGGTCTCGCGCTTTCTTT.

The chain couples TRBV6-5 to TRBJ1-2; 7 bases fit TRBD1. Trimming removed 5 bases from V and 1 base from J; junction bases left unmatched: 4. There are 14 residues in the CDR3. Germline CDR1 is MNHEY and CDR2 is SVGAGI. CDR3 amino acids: CASSTGTVNYGYTF. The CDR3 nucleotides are TGTGCCAGCAGTACCGGGACAGTTAACTATGGCTACACCTTC.

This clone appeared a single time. The chain's CDR3 is CASSFRQGNSPLHF. CDR3 sequence (DNA): TGTGCCAGCAGTTTTCGACAGGGGAATTCACCCCTCCACTTT. The V and J genes are TRBV27 and TRBJ1-6; the match to TRBD1 covers 8 bases. The CDR3 has 14 residues. Germline CDR1 is MNHEY and CDR2 is SMNVEV (reference sequence). V lost 3 bases and J lost 7; bases outside the gene matches: 2.

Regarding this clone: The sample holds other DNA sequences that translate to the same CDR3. The CDR3 loop reads CASSGSGKETQYF. Here the CDR3 DNA reads TGTGCCAGCAGCGGTAGCGGGAAAGAGACCCAGTACTTC. The chain recombines TRBV2 with TRBJ2-5, with 8 bases lining up with TRBD2. Unmatched junction bases numbered 3, after V lost 6 bases and J lost 3 bases. The V gene's germline CDR1 is SNHLY and CDR2 FYNNEI. The length of the CDR3 is 13 residues.

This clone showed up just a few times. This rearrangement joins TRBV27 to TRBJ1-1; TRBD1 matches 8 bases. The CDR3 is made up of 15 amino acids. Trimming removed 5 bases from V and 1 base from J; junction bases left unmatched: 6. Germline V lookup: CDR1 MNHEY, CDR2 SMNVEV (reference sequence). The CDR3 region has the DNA TGTGCCAGCAGTCTTAACAGGGGGGGGAACACTGAAGCTTTCTTT. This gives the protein CASSLNRGGNTEAFF.

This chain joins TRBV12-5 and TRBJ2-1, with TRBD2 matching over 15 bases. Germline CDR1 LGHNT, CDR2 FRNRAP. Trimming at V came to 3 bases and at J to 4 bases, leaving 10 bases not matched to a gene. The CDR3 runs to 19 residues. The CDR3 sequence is CASGFPRTSGRAEYNEQFF. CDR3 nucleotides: TGTGCTAGTGGTTTCCCCAGGACTAGCGGGAGGGCCGAGTACAATGAGCAGTTCTTC. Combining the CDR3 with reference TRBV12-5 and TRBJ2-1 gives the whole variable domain DARVTQTPRHKVTEMGQEVTMRCQPILGHNTVFWYRQTMMQGLELLAYFRNRAPLDDSGMPKDRFSAEMPDATLATLKIQPSEPRDSAVYFCASGFPRTSGRAEYNEQFFGPGTRLTVL.

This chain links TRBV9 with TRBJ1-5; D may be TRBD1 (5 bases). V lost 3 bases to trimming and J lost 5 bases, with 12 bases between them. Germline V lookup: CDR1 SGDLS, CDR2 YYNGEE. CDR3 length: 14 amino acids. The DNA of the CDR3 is TGTGCCAGCAGCGGCGGGGACGGTTATCAGCCCCAGCATTTT. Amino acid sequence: CASSGGDGYQPQHF.

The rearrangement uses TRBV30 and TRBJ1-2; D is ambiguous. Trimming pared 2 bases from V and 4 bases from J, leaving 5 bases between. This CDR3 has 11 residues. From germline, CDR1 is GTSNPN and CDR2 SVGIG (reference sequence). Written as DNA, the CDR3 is TGTGCCTGGAGTCCCCTCTATGGCTACACCTTC. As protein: CAWSPLYGYTF.

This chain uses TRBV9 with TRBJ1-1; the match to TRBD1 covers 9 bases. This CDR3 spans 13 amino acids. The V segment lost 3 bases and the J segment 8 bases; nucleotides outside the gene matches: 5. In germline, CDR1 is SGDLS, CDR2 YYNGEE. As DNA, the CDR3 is TGTGCCAGCAGCGCCGGGACAGGGAGCGAAGCTTTCTTT. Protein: CASSAGTGSEAFF.

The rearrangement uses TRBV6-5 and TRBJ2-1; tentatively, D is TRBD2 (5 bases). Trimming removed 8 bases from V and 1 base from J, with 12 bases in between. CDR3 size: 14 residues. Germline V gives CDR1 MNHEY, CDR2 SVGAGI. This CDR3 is CASRGSPSYNEQFF. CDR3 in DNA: TGTGCCAGCCGGGGAAGCCCATCCTACAATGAGCAGTTCTTC.

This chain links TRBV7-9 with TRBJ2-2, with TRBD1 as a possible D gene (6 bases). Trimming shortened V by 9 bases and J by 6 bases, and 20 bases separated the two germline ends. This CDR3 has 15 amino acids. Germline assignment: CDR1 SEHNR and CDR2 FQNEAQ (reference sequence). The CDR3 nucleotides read TGTGCCAGTAAACTCACAGGGACGTTGGCCGGGGAGCTGTTTTTT. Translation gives CASKLTGTLAGELFF.

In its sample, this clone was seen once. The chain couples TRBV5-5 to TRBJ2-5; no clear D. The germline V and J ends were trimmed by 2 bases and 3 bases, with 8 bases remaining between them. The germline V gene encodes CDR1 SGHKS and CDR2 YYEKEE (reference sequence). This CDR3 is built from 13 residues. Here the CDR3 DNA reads TGTGCCAGCAGCTTCGACATAGAAGAGACCCAGTACTTC. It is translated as CASSFDIEETQYF.

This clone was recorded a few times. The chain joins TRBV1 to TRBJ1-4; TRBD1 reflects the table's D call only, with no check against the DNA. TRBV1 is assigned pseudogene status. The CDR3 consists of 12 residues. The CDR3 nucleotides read TGCACCAGCACAGGGTACAATGAAAAACTGTTTTTT. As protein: CTSTGYNEKLFF.

The CDR3 coding sequence is TGTGCCAGCAGCTTTCAGGGGACCCTAACGAACACTGAAGCTTTCTTT. Its translation is CASSFQGTLTNTEAFF. This chain connects TRBV5-5 to TRBJ1-1, with a tentative D call TRBD1 (6 bases). The CDR3 is 16 amino acids. Trimming pared 2 bases from V and 1 base from J, leaving 15 bases between. The germline V gene has CDR1 SGHKS and CDR2 YYEKEE (reference sequence).

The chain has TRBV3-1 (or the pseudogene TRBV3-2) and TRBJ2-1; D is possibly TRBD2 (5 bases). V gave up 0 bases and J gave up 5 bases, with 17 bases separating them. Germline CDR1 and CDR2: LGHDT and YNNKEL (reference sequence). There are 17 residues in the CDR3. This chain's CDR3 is CASSQDSGGPINNEQFF. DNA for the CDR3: TGTGCCAGCAGCCAAGATAGTGGAGGACCGATTAACAATGAGCAGTTCTTC.

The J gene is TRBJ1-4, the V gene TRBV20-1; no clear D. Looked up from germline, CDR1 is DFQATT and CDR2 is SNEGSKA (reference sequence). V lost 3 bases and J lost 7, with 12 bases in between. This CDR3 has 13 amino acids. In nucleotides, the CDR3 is TGCAGTGCTAGTTCGAGGGCTGGTGAAAAACTGTTTTTT. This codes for CSASSRAGEKLFF.

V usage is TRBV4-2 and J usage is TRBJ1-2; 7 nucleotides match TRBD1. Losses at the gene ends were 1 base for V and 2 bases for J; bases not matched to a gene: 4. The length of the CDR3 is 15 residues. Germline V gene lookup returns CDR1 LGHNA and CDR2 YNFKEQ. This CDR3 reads CASSQGMGQNYGYTF. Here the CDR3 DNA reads TGTGCCAGCAGCCAAGGGATGGGACAGAACTATGGCTACACCTTC.

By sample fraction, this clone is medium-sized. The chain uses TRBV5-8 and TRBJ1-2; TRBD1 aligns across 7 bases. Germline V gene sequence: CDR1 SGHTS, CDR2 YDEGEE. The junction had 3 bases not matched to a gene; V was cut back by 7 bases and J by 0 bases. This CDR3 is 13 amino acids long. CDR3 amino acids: CASGTVPNYGYTF. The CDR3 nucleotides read TGTGCCAGCGGGACAGTACCTAACTATGGCTACACCTTC.

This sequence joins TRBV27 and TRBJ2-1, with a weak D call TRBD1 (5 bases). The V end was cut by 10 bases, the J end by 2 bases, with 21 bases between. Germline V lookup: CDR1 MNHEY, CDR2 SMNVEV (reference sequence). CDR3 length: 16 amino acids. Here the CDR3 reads CANSPVGASAYNEQFF. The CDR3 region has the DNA TGTGCCAACAGCCCCGTTGGGGCGAGCGCCTACAATGAGCAGTTCTTC.

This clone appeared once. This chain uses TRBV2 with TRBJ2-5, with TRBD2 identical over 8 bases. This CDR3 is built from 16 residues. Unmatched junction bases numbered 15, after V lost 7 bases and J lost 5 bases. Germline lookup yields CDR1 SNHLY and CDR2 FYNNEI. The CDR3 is CASNGRAGVFSETQYF. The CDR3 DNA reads TGTGCCAGCAACGGTCGAGCGGGAGTATTTTCGGAGACCCAGTACTTC.

The CDR3 sequence is CASSLRGNEKLFF. In nucleotides, the CDR3 is TGTGCCAGCAGCTTAAGGGGGAACGAAAAACTGTTTTTT. The chain uses TRBV11-2 and TRBJ1-4; D perhaps matches TRBD1 (6 bases). The CDR3 covers 13 residues. Trimming left V 2 bases short and J 8 bases short, with 9 bases between. Germline V CDR1 and CDR2: SGHAT, FQNNGV.